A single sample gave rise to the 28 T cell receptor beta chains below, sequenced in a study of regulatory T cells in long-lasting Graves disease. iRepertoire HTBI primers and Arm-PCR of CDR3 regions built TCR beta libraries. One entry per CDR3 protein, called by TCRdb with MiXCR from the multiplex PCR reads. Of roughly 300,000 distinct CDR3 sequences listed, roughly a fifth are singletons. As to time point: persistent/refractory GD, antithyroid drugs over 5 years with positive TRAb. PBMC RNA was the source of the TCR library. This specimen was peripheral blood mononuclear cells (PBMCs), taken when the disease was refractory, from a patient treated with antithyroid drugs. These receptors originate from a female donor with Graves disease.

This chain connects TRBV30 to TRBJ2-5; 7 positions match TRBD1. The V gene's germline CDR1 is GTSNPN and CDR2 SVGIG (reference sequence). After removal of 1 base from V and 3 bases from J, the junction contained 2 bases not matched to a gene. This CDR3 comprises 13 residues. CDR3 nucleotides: TGTGCCTGGAGTGGACAGGGCAAAGAGACCCAGTACTTC. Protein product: CAWSGQGKETQYF.

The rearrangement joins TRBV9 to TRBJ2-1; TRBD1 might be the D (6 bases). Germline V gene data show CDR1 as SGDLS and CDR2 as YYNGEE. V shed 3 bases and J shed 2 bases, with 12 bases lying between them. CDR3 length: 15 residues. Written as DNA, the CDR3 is TGTGCCAGCAGCGCCTCAGGGGAACCCTACAATGAGCAGTTCTTC. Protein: CASSASGEPYNEQFF.

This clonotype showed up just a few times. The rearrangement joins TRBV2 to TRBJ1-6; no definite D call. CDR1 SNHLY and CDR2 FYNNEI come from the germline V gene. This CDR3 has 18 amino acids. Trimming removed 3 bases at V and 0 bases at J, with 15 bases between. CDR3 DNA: TGTGCCAGCAGTGAGGGCCCACCTGCGAGCTCCTATAATTCACCCCTCCACTTT. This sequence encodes CASSEGPPASSYNSPLHF. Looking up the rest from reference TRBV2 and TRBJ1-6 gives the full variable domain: EPEVTQTPSHQVTQMGQEVILRCVPISNHLYFYWYRQILGQKVEFLVSFYNNEISEKSEIFDDQFSVERPDGSNFTLKIRSTKLEDSAMYFCASSEGPPASSYNSPLHFGNGTRLTVT.

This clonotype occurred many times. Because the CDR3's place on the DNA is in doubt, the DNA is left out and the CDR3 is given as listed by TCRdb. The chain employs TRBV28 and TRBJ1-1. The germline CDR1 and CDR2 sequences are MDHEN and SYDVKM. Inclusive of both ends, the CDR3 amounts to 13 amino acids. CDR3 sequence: CASSFLENTEAFF.

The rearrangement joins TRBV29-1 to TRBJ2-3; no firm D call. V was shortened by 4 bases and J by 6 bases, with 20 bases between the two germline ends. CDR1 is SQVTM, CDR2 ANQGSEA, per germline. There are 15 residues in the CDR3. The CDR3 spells CSVVRFPTPVDTQYF. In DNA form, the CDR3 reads TGCAGCGTTGTAAGATTCCCCACCCCGGTGGATACGCAGTATTTT.

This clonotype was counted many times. DNA for the CDR3: TGTGCCGTCGGGACAAACAATCAGCCCCAGCATTTT. It is translated as CAVGTNNQPQHF. The chain couples TRBV10-3 to TRBJ1-5, with D possibly TRBD1 on 6 matching bases. The germline V gene encodes CDR1 ENHRY and CDR2 SYGVKD. The CDR3 is made up of 12 amino acids. With 11 bases removed from V and 3 bases from J, the gap between germline ends came to 11 bases.

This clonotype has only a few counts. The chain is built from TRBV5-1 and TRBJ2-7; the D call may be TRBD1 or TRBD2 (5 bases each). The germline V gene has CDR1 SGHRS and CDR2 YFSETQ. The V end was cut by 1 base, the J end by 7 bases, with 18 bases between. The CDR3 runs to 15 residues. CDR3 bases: TGCGCCAGCAGCTTGTACGGGACCTTACCAGGGGAGCAGTACTTC. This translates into CASSLYGTLPGEQYF.

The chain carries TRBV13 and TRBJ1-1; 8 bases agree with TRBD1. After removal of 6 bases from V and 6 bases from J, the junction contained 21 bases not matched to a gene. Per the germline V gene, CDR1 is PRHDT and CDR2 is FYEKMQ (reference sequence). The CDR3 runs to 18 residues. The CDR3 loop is CASRPRTQGASINAEAFF. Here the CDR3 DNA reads TGTGCCAGCAGGCCAAGGACCCAGGGGGCAAGTATAAACGCTGAAGCTTTCTTT.

As DNA, the CDR3 is TGCAGTGCTAGAGATGGCCCAGGGACTAGCGGGCCTCATCATGAGGCCTACGAGCAGTACTTC. Protein product: CSARDGPGTSGPHHEAYEQYF. This chain connects TRBV20-1 to TRBJ2-7, with 12 bases aligning to TRBD2. J gave up 2 bases and V 0 bases, and 20 bases lay outside the gene matches. CDR3 length: 21 amino acids. The germline V gene has CDR1 DFQATT and CDR2 SNEGSKA (reference sequence).

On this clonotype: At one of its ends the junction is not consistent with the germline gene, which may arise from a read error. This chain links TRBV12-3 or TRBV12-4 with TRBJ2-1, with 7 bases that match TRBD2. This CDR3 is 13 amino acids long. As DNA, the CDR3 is TGTGCCGGCAGTTTGTTGTGGGAGGGTGAGCAGTTCTTC. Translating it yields CAGSLLWEGEQFF.

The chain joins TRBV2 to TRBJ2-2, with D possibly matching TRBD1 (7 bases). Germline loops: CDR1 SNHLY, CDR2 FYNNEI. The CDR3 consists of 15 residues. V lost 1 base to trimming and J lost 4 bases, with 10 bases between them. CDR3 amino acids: CASSEGQGGTGELFF. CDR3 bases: TGTGCCAGCAGTGAAGGGCAGGGGGGCACCGGGGAGCTGTTTTTT.

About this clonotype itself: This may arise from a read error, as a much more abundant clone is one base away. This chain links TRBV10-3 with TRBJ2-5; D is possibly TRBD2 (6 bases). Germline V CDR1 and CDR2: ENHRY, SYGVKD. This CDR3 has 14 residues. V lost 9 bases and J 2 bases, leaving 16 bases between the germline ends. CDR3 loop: CAIRKPGEQETQYF. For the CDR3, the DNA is TGTGCCATACGAAAACCGGGAGAGCAAGAGACCCAGTACTTC.

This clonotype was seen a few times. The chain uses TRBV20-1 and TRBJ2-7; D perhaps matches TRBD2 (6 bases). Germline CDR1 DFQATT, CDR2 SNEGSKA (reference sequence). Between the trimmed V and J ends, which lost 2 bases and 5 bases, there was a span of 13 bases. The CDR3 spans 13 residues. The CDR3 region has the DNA TGCAGTGCTAGACGGGAGAACGGGAACGAGCAGTACTTC. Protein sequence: CSARRENGNEQYF.

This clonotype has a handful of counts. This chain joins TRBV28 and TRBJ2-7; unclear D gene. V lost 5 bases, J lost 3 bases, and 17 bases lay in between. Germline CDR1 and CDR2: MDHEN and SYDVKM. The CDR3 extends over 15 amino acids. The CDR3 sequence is CASSPSAPSIYEQYF. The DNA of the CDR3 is TGTGCCAGCAGTCCCTCGGCACCGTCTATCTACGAGCAGTACTTC.

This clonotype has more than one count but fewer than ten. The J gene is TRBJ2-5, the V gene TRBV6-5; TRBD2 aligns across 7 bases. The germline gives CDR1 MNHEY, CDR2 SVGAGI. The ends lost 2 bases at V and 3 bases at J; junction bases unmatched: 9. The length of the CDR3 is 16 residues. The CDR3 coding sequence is TGTGCCAGCAGTTACGGGGCGGGAGCGGCAGAAGAGACCCAGTACTTC. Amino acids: CASSYGAGAAEETQYF.

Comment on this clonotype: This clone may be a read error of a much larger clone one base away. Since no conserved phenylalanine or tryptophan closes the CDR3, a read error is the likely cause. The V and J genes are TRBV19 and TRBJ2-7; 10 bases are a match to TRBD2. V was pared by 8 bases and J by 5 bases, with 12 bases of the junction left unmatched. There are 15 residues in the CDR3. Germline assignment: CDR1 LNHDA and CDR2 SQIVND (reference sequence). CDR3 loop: CASGPWTSGTDEQYL. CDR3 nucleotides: TGTGCCAGTGGACCGTGGACTAGCGGCACGGACGAGCAGTACCTC.

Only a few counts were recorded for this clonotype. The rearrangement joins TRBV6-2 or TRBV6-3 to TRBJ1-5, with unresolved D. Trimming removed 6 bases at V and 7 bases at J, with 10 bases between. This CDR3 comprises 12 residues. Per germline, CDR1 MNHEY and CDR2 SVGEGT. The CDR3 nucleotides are TGTGCCAGCAGAACTTCAGGCCAGCCCCAGCATTTT. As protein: CASRTSGQPQHF.

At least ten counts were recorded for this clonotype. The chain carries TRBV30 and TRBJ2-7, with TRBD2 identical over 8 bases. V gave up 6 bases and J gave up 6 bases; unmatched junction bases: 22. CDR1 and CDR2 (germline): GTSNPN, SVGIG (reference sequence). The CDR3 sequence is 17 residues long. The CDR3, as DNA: TGTGCCTGCCGGTCGCGCGGGGGGCTAGGACCGTTGCGCGAGCAGTACTTC. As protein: CACRSRGGLGPLREQYF.

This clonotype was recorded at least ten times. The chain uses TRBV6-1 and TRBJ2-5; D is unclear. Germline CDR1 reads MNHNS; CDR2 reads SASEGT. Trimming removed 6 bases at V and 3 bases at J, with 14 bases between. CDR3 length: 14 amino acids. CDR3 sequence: CASSPEVAEETQYF. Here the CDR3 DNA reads TGTGCCAGCAGCCCTGAGGTAGCAGAAGAGACCCAGTACTTC.

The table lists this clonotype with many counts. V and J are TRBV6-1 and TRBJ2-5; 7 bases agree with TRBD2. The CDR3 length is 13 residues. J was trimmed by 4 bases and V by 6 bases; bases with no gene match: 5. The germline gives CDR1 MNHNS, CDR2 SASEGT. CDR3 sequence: CASSSERGETQYF. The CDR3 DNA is TGTGCCAGCAGCTCTGAGCGGGGAGAGACCCAGTACTTC.

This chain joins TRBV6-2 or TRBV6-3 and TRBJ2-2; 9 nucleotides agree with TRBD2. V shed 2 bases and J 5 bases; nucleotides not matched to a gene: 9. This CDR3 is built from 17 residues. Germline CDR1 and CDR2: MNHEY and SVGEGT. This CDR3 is CASSYPQLAGSTGELFF. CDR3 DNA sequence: TGTGCCAGCAGTTACCCCCAACTAGCGGGTTCGACCGGGGAGCTGTTTTTT.

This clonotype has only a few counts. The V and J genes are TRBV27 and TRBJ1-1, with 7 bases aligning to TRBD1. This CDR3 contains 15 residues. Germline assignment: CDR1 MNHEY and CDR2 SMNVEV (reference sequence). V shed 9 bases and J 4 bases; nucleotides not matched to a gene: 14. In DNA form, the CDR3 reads TGTGCCAGTAACAAAGGGGGCGCAGCCCCCACTGAAGCTTTCTTT. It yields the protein CASNKGGAAPTEAFF.

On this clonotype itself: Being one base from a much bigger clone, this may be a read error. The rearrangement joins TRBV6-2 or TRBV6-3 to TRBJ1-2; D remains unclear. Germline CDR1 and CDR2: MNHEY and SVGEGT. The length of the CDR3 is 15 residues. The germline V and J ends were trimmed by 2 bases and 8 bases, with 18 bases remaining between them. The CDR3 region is CASSYAPWSSDGYTF. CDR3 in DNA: TGTGCCAGCAGTTACGCCCCTTGGAGCTCTGACGGCTACACCTTC.

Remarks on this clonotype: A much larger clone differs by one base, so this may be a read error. The CDR3, as DNA: TGTGCCAGCGGTCGCAGGGGATCTGGAAACACCATATATTTT. This encodes CASGRRGSGNTIYF. The V gene is TRBV28, the J gene TRBJ1-3; a weak D match, TRBD1 (6 bases). V was pared by 8 bases and J by 1 base, with 12 bases between. Germline loops: CDR1 MDHEN, CDR2 SYDVKM. This CDR3 spans 14 amino acids.

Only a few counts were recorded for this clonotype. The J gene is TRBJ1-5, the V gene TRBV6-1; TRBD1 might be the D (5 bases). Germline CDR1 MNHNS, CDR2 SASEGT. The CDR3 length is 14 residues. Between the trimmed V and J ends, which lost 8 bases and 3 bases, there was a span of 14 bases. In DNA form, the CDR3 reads TGTGCCAGCGGTCGGGGCGCTTACAATCAGCCCCAGCATTTT. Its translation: CASGRGAYNQPQHF.

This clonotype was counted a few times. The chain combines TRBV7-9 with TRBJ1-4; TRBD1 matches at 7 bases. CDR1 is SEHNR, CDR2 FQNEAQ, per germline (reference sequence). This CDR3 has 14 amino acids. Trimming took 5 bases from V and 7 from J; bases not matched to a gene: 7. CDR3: CASSPQGPGEKLFF. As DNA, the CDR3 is TGTGCCAGCAGCCCACAGGGGCCTGGTGAAAAACTGTTTTTT. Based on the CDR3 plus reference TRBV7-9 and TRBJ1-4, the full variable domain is DTGVSQNPRHKITKRGQNVTFRCDPISEHNRLYWYRQTLGQGPEFLTYFQNEAQLEKSRLLSDRFSAERPKGSFSTLEIQRTEQGDSAMYLCASSPQGPGEKLFFGSGTQLSVL.

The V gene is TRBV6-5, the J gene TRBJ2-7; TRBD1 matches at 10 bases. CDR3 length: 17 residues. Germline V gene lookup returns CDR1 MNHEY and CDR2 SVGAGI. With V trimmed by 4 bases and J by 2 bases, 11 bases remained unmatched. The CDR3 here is CASSWDPGTGVPYEQYF. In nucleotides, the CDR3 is TGTGCCAGCAGTTGGGATCCGGGGACAGGGGTTCCCTACGAGCAGTACTTC.

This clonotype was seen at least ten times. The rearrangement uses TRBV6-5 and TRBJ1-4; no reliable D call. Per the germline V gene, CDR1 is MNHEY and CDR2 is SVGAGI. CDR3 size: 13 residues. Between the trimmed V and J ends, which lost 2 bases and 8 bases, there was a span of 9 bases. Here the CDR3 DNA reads TGTGCCAGCAGTTACCACCCGGGGGAAAAACTGTTTTTT. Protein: CASSYHPGEKLFF.